This T cell receptor beta chain appears in the sequencing data of a study of blood T cells in healthy people across ages. A second PCR, run for roughly 7 to 12 cycles, used a sample-barcoded 5' primer plus a J-beta primer mix. Each of the cDNA molecules was tagged by a template-switch adaptor with 12 random nucleotides. TCRdb analysed the 5' RACE reads with MiXCR anew, one entry per CDR3 protein. The table lists under 1 million distinct CDR3 sequences, 40% to 50% of them singletons. This CDR3 contains 16 residues. From germline, CDR1 is LGHNA and CDR2 YSLEER. Points from the study as a whole: More naive CD4+ cells and higher diversity were found in long-lived than in aged donors. Naive T cell percentage and TCR beta diversity correlated strongly.

As to this clonotype: Antigen unknown. A junction boundary mismatches the germline segment, possibly from a read error.

Each sample had at least 6 million PBMCs isolated. The rearrangement uses TRBV4-3 and TRBJ2-7; a weak D match, TRBD2 (5 bases). The specimen was blood. The TCR sequence derives from a man in his 60s in good health. The CDR3 protein is CASSQEKDSPIYERYF. CDR3 nucleotide sequence: TGCGCCAGCAGCCAAGAGAAGGACTCTCCAATCTACGAGCGGTACTTC.